The subject of this entry is one T cell receptor (beta chain). The table lists this clone with a few counts. Its cognate antigen has yet to be identified. No much larger clone exists at a distance of one base, and base qualities are not known. In total, approximately 690 healthy bone marrow donors made up the cohort. All cohort members were sampled while nominally healthy, although unrecorded immune exposures were likely present. The donor was CMV seropositive and belonged to the group of some 290 seropositive cohort members. A peripheral blood sample was collected from each donor, and TCR beta sequencing was performed on peripheral blood mononuclear cells. Genomic DNA was extracted from the blood cell samples with the Qiagen DNeasy Blood Extraction Kit. This sample is drawn from a study of cytomegalovirus exposure and HLA in healthy donors (dated by TCRdb to the late 2010s). About the investigation overall: According to an earlier analysis of a few hundred of the donors, about 179 million T cells yielded 117 million unique TCR beta sequences and 250 to 350 Gb of sequence data. In a later genetic analysis, genome-wide SNP genotypes for about 55% of the roughly 700 donors were used, and that subset was treated as a discovery cohort. The T cell repertoires of 666 subjects were profiled by immunosequencing and related to cytomegalovirus serostatus. HLA typing covered class I and class II loci at four-digit resolution. Typing coverage varied by locus: roughly 620-630 donors for A, B, C, DRB1 and DQB1; around 560 for DQA1; about 600 for DPA1; more than 450 for DPB1. To decide whether each TCR beta V gene segment behaved as functional or pseudogenic, an earlier analysis of approximately 600 of the donors relied on high-throughput TCR beta sequencing. A separate validation cohort of 100 to 150 different subjects was used in addition to the 666-subject first cohort. Every repertoire in the discovery cohort had been generated on one and the same sequencing platform. Across some 400 genotyped donors of the cohort, an average of about 240,000 unique TCR beta nucleotide sequences per donor were sequenced, and roughly a sixth of those sequences were non-productive. Because of strong linkage in the cohort, four to six DR-DQ haplotypes were treated as single units for association and clustering. In a later analysis, previously published TCR beta repertoires from 666 donors were re-analyzed and high-resolution HLA genotyping was added so that TCR occurrence patterns could be studied. Donor age, sex, ethnicity and CMV serostatus were compiled together with the repertoire data. The study was designed to test whether signatures of past pathogen exposure could be identified by cataloging public T cell receptors. Roughly 300 gigabases of sequencing data and tens of millions of unique TCR sequences were included in an early release covering around 600 HLA-typed donors. To predict cytomegalovirus infection status, the study brought together high-throughput TCR immunosequencing, statistical association of individual TCRs with disease status, and machine learning. Of the roughly 390 genotyped donors, about 84% fell in the genetic ancestry cluster associated with self-reported Caucasian donors. Rather than using new phenotypic data, the later analysis identified candidate immune exposures from TCR beta sequences and from how often those sequences occurred across donors.

The library was made by the immunoSEQ multiplex PCR assay. For the multiplex PCR, a mixture combining 60 forward primers for TCR Vbeta segments and 13 reverse primers for TCR Jbeta segments was used. A multiplex PCR assay on genomic DNA amplified the CDR3 region of rearranged TCR beta genes. Amplified TCR beta libraries were sequenced as 87-base-pair reads on the Illumina HiSeq System. As for the authors' bioinformatics: In a later analysis, about 80 million unique TCR beta chains were counted across the approximately 640 repertoires, and roughly 9.9 million of these chains were shared by at least two donors. A nearest-neighbor algorithm error-corrected the raw reads and collapsed the reads into unique sequences, merging closely related sequences to remove PCR and sequencing errors. V, D and J gene segments were assigned by aligning CDR3 sequences to IMGT reference sequences. Each retained sequence needed at least a six-nucleotide match to both a V gene segment and a J gene segment. A rearrangement was called productive if the CDR3 had no stop codons and remained in frame with V and J, and every other rearrangement was called non-productive. Following IMGT convention, CDR3 was defined as the stretch from the second conserved V-encoded cysteine to the conserved J-encoded phenylalanine. The earlier analysis of roughly 590 of the donors excluded any sequence lacking an unambiguous match to a single V gene segment. In an earlier analysis of a few hundred of the donors, a V segment was called functional when productive rearrangements were above 56.7%, and segregating when the standard deviation between donors exceeded 5%. A statistical classification framework was developed to diagnose cytomegalovirus status using the catalog of TCR beta chain sequences. In a later analysis, TCR nucleotide sequences were compared against IMGT/GENE-DB human TR gene sequences so that V and J genes could be assigned. Using the TCRdist pipeline, a later analysis assigned CDR3 sequences along with most-parsimonious VDJ recombination scenarios. A later analysis defined each TCR beta chain by its CDR3 amino acid sequence plus V-gene family, and excluded reads lacking a unique V-gene family. A later analysis removed several hundred highly shared, low-generation-probability nucleotide sequences to deal with suspected cross-contamination and a sequencing artifact. A later analysis calculated a clonal expansion index for each public chain from normalized within-repertoire ranks of inferred template counts. A later analysis computed generation probabilities with a VDJ recombination model fitted to out-of-frame rearrangements, and checked the results against IGoR. In a later analysis, hypergeometric tests were used to score TCR-TCR, TCR-HLA and TCR-CMV co-occurrence, with a repertoire-size bias correction applied to TCR pairs. False discovery rates were estimated in a later analysis by permuting HLA or CMV assignments 20 times. In a later analysis, co-occurring TCRs were grouped with DBSCAN, and TCRdist sequence similarity was added when clustering was performed within HLA-allele-positive subsets. For co-occurrence clustering, repertoires with fewer than 30,000 or more than 120,000 public chains were excluded, along with several repertoires with anomalous nucleotide sharing. Held by TCRdb, this immuneACCESS table contains in-frame sequences only and omits some clones. Under half of the omission traces to an unresolved V gene where checked; the cause of the rest is unknown. The V and J calls and the clone size are those of that table, but D and trimming were determined from the DNA. The sample table records around 160,000 clones; 77% of these occur just once. The ten largest clones take up over 2% of the sample.

The paper's findings and limits, for the study overall: In both the original and validation cohorts, the classifier was reported to diagnose cytomegalovirus status with high specificity and sensitivity. A few of the identified cytomegalovirus-associated TCR beta chains were confirmed in vitro to be specific for cytomegalovirus antigens. The presence/absence analyses assumed that sequencing depth was roughly uniform across donors, and that assumption may not be true. Because HLA typing was unavailable for some donors at each locus, only the typed subset was used in association tests. According to a later analysis, most CMV-associated TCR beta chains appeared to be HLA-restricted, and the HLA associations seemed to be driven largely by CMV exposure. A further reported finding was that TCR beta sequences accurately predicted the HLA-A and HLA-B alleles for most subjects in the first cohort. A later genetic analysis associated a missense DCLRE1C variant with V-gene and J-gene trimming of TCR beta chains, and an independent cohort replicated the association. Correlated functional status among segregating V segments might be attributable to linkage disequilibrium, but an unknown experimental factor could not be ruled out. In a later analysis, TCR association rates were found to vary across HLA loci, with the most associated TCRs seen for DRB1 alleles and the fewest for HLA-C alleles. Immune exposure information for the cohort was limited to CMV serostatus. Because counts were too low, seventeen rarely observed V segments, including chromosome 9 orphons, were excluded from the earlier analysis of about 500 of the donors. Most TCR sequences were observed very rarely across donors, whereas some public TCRs were present in many individuals. In an earlier analysis of roughly 500 of the donors, most TCR beta V segments appeared in productive rearrangements about 87% or about 30% of the time, broadly matching IMGT annotations. In the study, about 150 TCR beta chains were listed as associated with cytomegalovirus. In this cohort, only TCR beta chains were sequenced, and detectable features were limited by the absence of alpha or paired-chain data. A later analysis found that HLA-associated TCR beta chains were more clonally expanded and had lower generation probabilities than equally common non-associated chains. Specific HLA alleles were associated with 16,951 TCR beta sequences at a false discovery rate of 0.05 in a later analysis. Compared with the 666-donor mean, donors in an Asian-associated ancestry cluster had fewer N-insertions in productive TCRs, according to a later genetic analysis. According to a later analysis, parvovirus B19, influenza, CMV and Epstein-Barr virus appeared linked to several top co-occurrence clusters. The authors suggested that the approach could potentially be generalized to other disease states and immunological phenotypes. When HLA alleles, especially DR and DQ, strongly co-occurred, attributing TCR associations to individual alleles was difficult. A cluster of highly shared sequence variants was judged likely to represent a technical artifact of the sequencing pipeline.

This sequence was found in a woman aged 40 to 55 in good health and CMV-seropositive. Sequencing input: PBMCs.

The CDR3 here reads CASSVSADTQYF. The sequenced DNA is TGTGCCAGCAGTGTATCGGCAGATACGCAGTATTTT. The chain uses TRBV2 and TRBJ2-3; the D gene remains uncertain. Per the germline V gene, SNHLY is the CDR1 and FYNNEI is the CDR2. The CDR3, from cysteine to phenylalanine, totals 12 residues. Solely the CDR3 DNA is kept, with 36 bases framed from the first base. V is clipped by 4 bases and J by 4 bases, and the sequence between their germline boundaries is 6 bases long.